This T cell receptor beta chain was captured by sequencing in a study of shared clonotypes between healthy human individuals. General study findings and limits: Memory subsets had estimated richness that was generally smaller than that of naive subsets. When naive CD4 clonotypes were compared across a few donors, approximately 5% were shared.

Turning to this clone: Its specificity is unknown. Sequence at one end of the junction differs from germline and may be a read error.

The CDR3 extends over 15 amino acids. Germline V lookup: CDR1 MNHEY, CDR2 SMNVEV (reference sequence). Profiled with immunoSEQ multiplex PCR; TCRdb holds only in-frame clones, not every one. The table shows just over 2,000,000 clones, with approximately 95% occurring only once. Naive CD8 cells were CD45RO-negative, positively selected for CCR7, excluding terminally differentiated effector memory CD45RA+ cells. The V gene is TRBV27, the J gene TRBJ2-3; D remains ambiguous. This TCR came from a man younger than 35 in good health. Sequencing was carried out using naive CD8+ T cells sorted from blood. The CDR3 loop is CASSLSRTSTDTQYF. In DNA form, the CDR3 reads TGTGCCAGCAGTTTAAGTCGCACGAGCACAGATACGCAGTATTTC.